Sequencing of this T cell receptor beta chain was carried out in a study of blood T cell repertoires in COVID-19. Across the study: The analysed material was cDNA or gDNA that came from T cells, B-cell-depleted T cells, or PBMCs.

CDR1 is MNHEY, CDR2 SVGAGI, per germline. This CDR3 spans 13 amino acids. V was clipped by 6 bases and J by 1 base, with 9 bases between them. Repertoires were generated with immunoSEQ multiplex PCR, while TCRdb's copy carries only in-frame clones and drops some. This repertoire shows some 180,000 clones, more than 80% found once; its top ten account for approximately 12%. This clone was detected a few times. Other DNA sequences in this sample translate to the same CDR3. This clonotype originated in a woman of 80 years or more with COVID-19, enrolled during active disease. The chain uses TRBV6-5 and TRBJ1-1; D might be TRBD1 (5 bases). The specimen sequenced was peripheral blood. The CDR3, as DNA: TGTGCCAGCAGACCGACAGCGAACACTGAAGCTTTCTTT. Amino acids: CASRPTANTEAFF.